The 32 T cell receptor beta chains below all came from one sample that was sequenced in a study of cytomegalovirus exposure and HLA in healthy donors. With 60 Vbeta and 13 Jbeta primers, the PCR was carried out. Sequenced by immunoSEQ multiplex PCR; TCRdb stores in-frame clones only, minus some. The sample gives under 35,000 clones, roughly 60% of which show up once; roughly 40% is in the top ten. Sequenced material: PBMCs. These receptors were obtained from a male donor in good health and CMV-seropositive.

This sequence joins TRBV6-6 and TRBJ2-1; the match to TRBD2 covers 15 bases. The CDR3 runs 15 residues. CDR1 and CDR2 from the germline V gene are MNHNY and SVGAGI (reference sequence). J was trimmed by 7 bases and V by 6 bases; bases with no gene match: 4. This CDR3 is CASSHGTSGGNEQFF. The CDR3 DNA follows: TGTGCCAGCAGCCATGGGACTAGCGGGGGGAATGAGCAGTTCTTC.

The chain couples TRBV18 to TRBJ1-2; 8 bases map to TRBD1. Trimming at V came to 2 bases and at J to 4 bases, leaving 0 bases not matched to a gene. The CDR3 covers 13 residues. CDR1 and CDR2 (germline): KGHSH, LQKENI. The CDR3 reads CASSPGQGYGYTF. In DNA, the CDR3 is TGTGCCAGCTCACCAGGACAGGGCTATGGCTACACCTTC.

V is TRBV28 and J is TRBJ2-3; 7 nucleotides align to TRBD2. Germline V gene lookup returns CDR1 MDHEN and CDR2 SYDVKM. With 5 bases clipped from V and 4 bases from J, the junction kept 12 bases outside the gene matches. The CDR3 covers 16 residues. DNA of the CDR3: TGTGCCAGCAGTGGAAGCGGGACCCCCGTGGCAGATACGCAGTATTTT. Translated, it gives CASSGSGTPVADTQYF.

V is TRBV28 and J is TRBJ2-2, with TRBD1 matching 9 bases. This CDR3 comprises 15 residues. V was pared by 2 bases and J by 3 bases, with 1 base of the junction left unmatched. The germline gives CDR1 MDHEN, CDR2 SYDVKM. The CDR3 DNA is TGTGCCAGCAGTTTACGGGACAGGGACACCGGGGAGCTGTTTTTT. It is translated as CASSLRDRDTGELFF.

The chain couples TRBV30 to TRBJ1-2; a possible D gene is TRBD1 (6 bases). The V gene's germline CDR1 is GTSNPN and CDR2 SVGIG (reference sequence). Trimming removed 2 bases at V and 2 bases at J, with 6 bases between. The length of the CDR3 is 12 residues. This CDR3 is CAWSTGNYGYTF. CDR3 nucleotide sequence: TGTGCCTGGAGTACAGGGAACTATGGCTACACCTTC.

This chain joins TRBV19 and TRBJ1-4; D is unclear. Trimming took off 2 bases at V and 0 bases at J, with 7 bases between the two ends. Germline V gene data show CDR1 as LNHDA and CDR2 as SQIVND (reference sequence). CDR3 size: 15 residues. The CDR3 sequence: CASSIIRTTNEKLFF. The CDR3 coding sequence is TGTGCCAGTAGTATAATCAGAACAACTAATGAAAAACTGTTTTTT.

The chain has TRBV5-1 and TRBJ2-1; the D gene is possibly TRBD2 (7 bases). V was shortened by 2 bases and J by 0 bases, with 18 bases between the two germline ends. There are 18 residues in the CDR3. Per the germline V gene, CDR1 is SGHRS and CDR2 is YFSETQ. The CDR3 loop reads CASSFRVGGASSYNEQFF. In nucleotides, the CDR3 is TGCGCCAGCAGCTTCCGGGTAGGGGGGGCGAGCTCCTACAATGAGCAGTTCTTC.

V gene TRBV6-4 combines with J gene TRBJ2-2, with D unresolved. Germline V lookup: CDR1 MRHNA, CDR2 SNTAGT. With 4 bases removed from V and 3 bases from J, the gap between germline ends came to 6 bases. The CDR3 loop spans 13 amino acids. The CDR3: CASSASDTGELFF. In nucleotides, the CDR3 is TGTGCCAGCAGTGCTAGTGACACCGGGGAGCTGTTTTTT.

V gene TRBV6-5 combines with J gene TRBJ1-1, with D tentatively TRBD1 (5 bases). The germline CDR1 and CDR2 sequences are MNHEY and SVGAGI. V lost 0 bases, J lost 10 bases, and 12 bases lay in between. This CDR3 is 13 amino acids long. This chain's CDR3 is CASSYSRGEVAFF. The CDR3, as DNA: TGTGCCAGCAGTTACTCTCGGGGGGAGGTAGCTTTCTTT.

This chain connects TRBV27 to TRBJ2-3; TRBD2 might be the D (5 bases). The CDR3 consists of 15 residues. Germline V lookup: CDR1 MNHEY, CDR2 SMNVEV (reference sequence). Trimming pared 0 bases from V and 5 bases from J, leaving 12 bases between. The DNA for the CDR3 is TGTGCCAGCAGTTTATCTAGCGTTCGAGGAGATACGCAGTATTTT. This translates into CASSLSSVRGDTQYF.

The rearrangement uses TRBV6-5 and TRBJ2-3; TRBD2 might be the D (6 bases). Trimming pared 6 bases from V and 8 bases from J, leaving 18 bases between. CDR1 and CDR2 (germline): MNHEY, SVGAGI. This CDR3 is built from 14 residues. The CDR3 DNA follows: TGTGCCAGCAGCCGGGACTCCCTGCACGGTACGCAGTATTTT. Protein sequence: CASSRDSLHGTQYF.

This clone was seen only a few times. This chain joins TRBV25-1 and TRBJ1-6, with 8 nucleotides matching TRBD1. The CDR3 runs to 15 residues. Germline assignment: CDR1 MGHDK and CDR2 SYGVNS. The V gene end was trimmed by 8 bases and the J gene end by 8 bases; junction bases not matched to a gene: 11. CDR3 DNA: TGTGCCAGCGGAGGGGGGGGGACAGGCTATTCACCCCTCCACTTT. Amino acids: CASGGGGTGYSPLHF.

The rearrangement joins TRBV28 to TRBJ2-1; D is ambiguous. Germline CDR1 reads MDHEN; CDR2 reads SYDVKM. Trimming removed 2 bases from V and 4 bases from J, with 6 bases in between. This CDR3 is 13 amino acids long. The CDR3 sequence: CASSLSRYNEQFF. The CDR3 nucleotides read TGTGCCAGCAGTTTAAGCCGATACAATGAGCAGTTCTTC.

The V gene is TRBV6-5, the J gene TRBJ1-1, with 7 bases fitting TRBD1. V dropped 5 bases and J dropped 8; count of bases not matched to a gene: 11. The germline V gene has CDR1 MNHEY and CDR2 SVGAGI. CDR3 length: 14 residues. The CDR3 sequence is CASSRRRDRLEAFF. DNA of the CDR3: TGTGCCAGCAGTCGACGCCGGGACAGATTAGAAGCTTTCTTT.

This clone came up once. V and J are TRBV19 and TRBJ1-6; 8 bases are a match to TRBD1. The CDR3 contains 15 residues. The ends lost 7 bases at V and 9 bases at J; junction bases unmatched: 11. In germline, CDR1 is LNHDA, CDR2 SQIVND (reference sequence). The CDR3, as DNA: TGTGCCAGTATGGCCCAGGGGGCGATTGGTTCACCCCTCCACTTT. This codes for CASMAQGAIGSPLHF.

The rearrangement links TRBV18 to TRBJ2-7; no clear D gene. V was pared by 2 bases and J by 2 bases, with 13 bases between. This CDR3 spans 15 amino acids. In germline, CDR1 is KGHSH, CDR2 LQKENI. The CDR3 coding sequence is TGTGCCAGCTCACCAGAAAATAGCTTAACCTACGAGCAGTACTTC. This translates into CASSPENSLTYEQYF.

V is TRBV6-6 and J is TRBJ1-2; D gene unclear. The germline V and J ends were trimmed by 0 bases and 5 bases, with 13 bases remaining between them. Germline values: CDR1 MNHNY, CDR2 SVGAGI (reference sequence). CDR3 length: 15 residues. CDR3 in amino acids: CASSYSGPGLYGYTF. CDR3 sequence (DNA): TGTGCCAGCAGTTACTCCGGCCCGGGGTTATATGGCTACACCTTC.

The chain couples TRBV21-1 to TRBJ2-7; the table's D call TRBD2 went unverified against the DNA. TRBV21-1 is a documented pseudogene. The CDR3 length is 14 residues. CDR3 loop: CASSKGRGDDEQYF. For the CDR3, the DNA is TGTGCCAGCAGCAAAGGCCGCGGGGACGACGAGCAGTACTTC.

This sequence joins TRBV5-8 and TRBJ2-7, with TRBD2 as a possible D gene (5 bases). CDR3 length: 12 amino acids. CDR1 is SGHTS and CDR2 is YDEGEE in the germline V gene. V was cut by 4 bases and J by 4 bases, with 9 bases left in between. CDR3 DNA: TGTGCCAGCAGCCGCCGGGGTTACGAGCAGTACTTC. Protein: CASSRRGYEQYF.

This chain joins TRBV19 and TRBJ1-2; 7 nucleotides match TRBD1. Germline V gene sequence: CDR1 LNHDA, CDR2 SQIVND (reference sequence). This CDR3 region has 16 residues. V gave up 3 bases and J gave up 4 bases; unmatched junction bases: 11. The CDR3 DNA sequence: TGTGCCAGTAGTATCCCTAGGGCAGGGGGACTCTATGGCTACACCTTC. It is translated as CASSIPRAGGLYGYTF.

The V call is TRBV6-1, the J call TRBJ1-5; D perhaps matches TRBD1 (5 bases). The germline V and J ends were trimmed by 3 bases and 13 bases, with 28 bases remaining between them. The germline V gene encodes CDR1 MNHNS and CDR2 SASEGT. The CDR3 runs to 17 residues. CDR3 sequence (DNA): TGTGCCAGCAGTGACCTCAGCTTGTCGAGTTACAGGTGGATTCAGCATTTT. Translation gives CASSDLSLSSYRWIQHF.

This clone was seen a handful of times. The rearrangement uses TRBV30 and TRBJ1-2, with 8 nucleotides matching TRBD1. This CDR3 contains 16 residues. Germline V gene data show CDR1 as GTSNPN and CDR2 as SVGIG (reference sequence). With V trimmed by 4 bases and J by 1 base, 11 bases remained unmatched. The CDR3, as DNA: TGTGCCTGGACAAAGCTTTGGACAGGGTTTAACTATGGCTACACCTTC. Its protein product is CAWTKLWTGFNYGYTF.

This clone has more than one count but fewer than ten. The genes are TRBV15 and TRBJ2-6, with 7 bases matching TRBD1. Per germline, CDR1 LNHNV and CDR2 YYDKDF (reference sequence). CDR3 size: 16 residues. J gave up 8 bases and V 0 bases, and 7 bases lay outside the gene matches. CDR3 sequence reads: CATSRDRQGVPNVLTF. DNA for the CDR3: TGTGCCACCAGCAGAGATAGGCAGGGGGTCCCCAACGTCCTGACTTTC.

This chain connects TRBV19 to TRBJ2-1; D is perhaps TRBD1 (5 bases). Germline assignment: CDR1 LNHDA and CDR2 SQIVND (reference sequence). Trimming removed 6 bases at V and 4 bases at J, with 10 bases between. The CDR3 is 13 amino acids. This chain's CDR3 is CASSPRGYNEQFF. In DNA, the CDR3 is TGTGCCAGTAGCCCAAGGGGATACAATGAGCAGTTCTTC.

The chain combines TRBV28 with TRBJ2-5; no clear D. Trimming pared 7 bases from V and 4 bases from J, leaving 10 bases between. CDR3 length: 12 amino acids. Germline CDR1 MDHEN, CDR2 SYDVKM. The CDR3 spells CASTAMGETQYF. The DNA of the CDR3 is TGTGCCAGCACAGCGATGGGAGAGACCCAGTACTTC.

This chain connects TRBV4-2 to TRBJ2-7, with 12 bases identical to TRBD2. The CDR3 is made up of 15 amino acids. Germline values: CDR1 LGHNA, CDR2 YNFKEQ. After removal of 3 bases from V and 4 bases from J, the junction contained 4 bases not matched to a gene. As DNA, the CDR3 is TGTGCCAGCAGCCAGGCGACTAGCGGGAGATACGAGCAGTACTTC. Protein sequence: CASSQATSGRYEQYF.

This clone showed up just once. V gene TRBV19 combines with J gene TRBJ1-1; perhaps TRBD1 as D (6 bases). V was pared by 5 bases and J by 0 bases, with 13 bases between. Germline V CDR1 and CDR2: LNHDA, SQIVND (reference sequence). The CDR3 is made up of 15 amino acids. The CDR3 sequence: CASSAQGTMNTEAFF. As DNA, the CDR3 is TGTGCCAGTAGTGCACAGGGTACGATGAACACTGAAGCTTTCTTT.

V is TRBV4-2 and J is TRBJ2-2, with 7 bases matching TRBD2. With 3 bases clipped from V and 2 bases from J, the junction kept 3 bases outside the gene matches. The CDR3 contains 15 residues. Per the germline V gene, CDR1 is LGHNA and CDR2 is YNFKEQ. This CDR3 reads CASSQSGDNTGELFF. The CDR3 DNA follows: TGTGCCAGCAGCCAGAGCGGGGATAACACCGGGGAGCTGTTTTTT.

This clone came up once. V and J are TRBV13 and TRBJ1-1; D is perhaps TRBD1 (6 bases). Germline V gene lookup returns CDR1 PRHDT and CDR2 FYEKMQ (reference sequence). CDR3 length: 16 residues. Trimming pared 2 bases from V and 4 bases from J, leaving 17 bases between. CDR3 residues: CASSLFGRGPPTEAFF. CDR3 nucleotides: TGTGCCAGCAGCTTATTCGGCAGGGGCCCTCCCACTGAAGCTTTCTTT.

The chain recombines TRBV5-5 with TRBJ1-2; 7 nucleotides match TRBD1. The V gene end was trimmed by 3 bases and the J gene end by 1 base; junction bases not matched to a gene: 3. Looked up from germline, CDR1 is SGHKS and CDR2 is YYEKEE (reference sequence). This CDR3 has 14 residues. The CDR3 loop reads CASSSDRINYGYTF. CDR3 nucleotide sequence: TGTGCCAGCAGCTCGGACAGGATTAACTATGGCTACACCTTC.

This clone has a handful of counts. V gene TRBV6-1 combines with J gene TRBJ1-5; TRBD1 matches 8 bases. The CDR3 contains 14 residues. J lost 7 bases, V lost 1 base, and 3 bases had no gene match. CDR1 and CDR2 (germline): MNHNS, SASEGT. The CDR3 sequence: CASSEGTGMQPQHF. The CDR3 nucleotides are TGTGCCAGCAGTGAAGGGACAGGGATGCAGCCCCAGCATTTT.

The chain couples TRBV2 to TRBJ2-4; D is possibly TRBD1 (5 bases). This CDR3 comprises 13 residues. The V end lost 7 bases, the J end lost 7 bases, and 14 bases lay between the germline ends. In germline, CDR1 is SNHLY, CDR2 FYNNEI. The CDR3 protein is CASTEGVGNIQYF. As DNA, the CDR3 is TGTGCCAGCACCGAAGGGGTGGGTAACATTCAGTACTTC.